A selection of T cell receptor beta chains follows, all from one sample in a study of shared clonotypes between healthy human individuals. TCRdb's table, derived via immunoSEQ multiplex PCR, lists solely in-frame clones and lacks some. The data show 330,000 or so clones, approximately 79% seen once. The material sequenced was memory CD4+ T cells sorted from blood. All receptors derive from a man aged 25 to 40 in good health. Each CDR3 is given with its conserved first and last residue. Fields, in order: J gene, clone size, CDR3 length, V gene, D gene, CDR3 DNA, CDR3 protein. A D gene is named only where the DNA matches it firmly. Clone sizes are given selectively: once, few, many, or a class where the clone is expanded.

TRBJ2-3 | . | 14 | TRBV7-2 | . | TGTGCCAGCAAAGCGGGACAGAGCTCAGATACGCAGTATTTT | CASKAGQSSDTQYF
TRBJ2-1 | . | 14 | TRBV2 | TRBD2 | TGTGCCAGCGGTGGTGGGAGGGCCTACAATGAGCAGTTCTTC | CASGGGRAYNEQFF
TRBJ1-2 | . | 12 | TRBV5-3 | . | TGTGCCAGAAGCCGGAGAAACTATGGCTACACCTTC | CARSRRNYGYTF
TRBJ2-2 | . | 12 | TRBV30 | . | TGTGCCTGGAGGAAGTTGGGGGGGGAGCTGTTTTTT | CAWRKLGGELFF
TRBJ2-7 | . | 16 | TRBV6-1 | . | TGTGCCAGCAGTGAATTCGCATGGTTAGGGGGCTACGAGCAGTACTTC | CASSEFAWLGGYEQYF
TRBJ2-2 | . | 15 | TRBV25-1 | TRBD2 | TGTGCCAGCAGTGAAGGGATTGCGGGGGGCGGGGAGCTGTTTTTT | CASSEGIAGGGELFF
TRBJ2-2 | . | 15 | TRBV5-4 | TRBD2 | TGTGCCAGCAGCCGAGCGGGAGGGCCTTTCGGGGAGCTGTTTTTT | CASSRAGGPFGELFF
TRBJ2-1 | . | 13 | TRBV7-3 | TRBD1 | TGTGCCAGCGGACAGGGAATGAGGAATGAGCAGTTCTTC | CASGQGMRNEQFF
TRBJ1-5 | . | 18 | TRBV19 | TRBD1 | TGTGCCAGTAGTAAGACCGGGACAGGCCACCGCGTTGGTCAGCCCCAGCATTTT | CASSKTGTGHRVGQPQHF
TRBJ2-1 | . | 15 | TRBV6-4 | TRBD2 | TGTGCCAGCAGTGAAGGGACTAGCGGCTACAATGAGCAGTTCTTC | CASSEGTSGYNEQFF
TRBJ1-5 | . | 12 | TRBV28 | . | TGTGCCAGCAGTTTAGTGGGTCAGCCCCAGCATTTT | CASSLVGQPQHF
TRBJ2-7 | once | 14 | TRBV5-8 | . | TGTGCCAGCAGCTCGGGGGAGAGCTCCTACGAGCAGTACTTC | CASSSGESSYEQYF
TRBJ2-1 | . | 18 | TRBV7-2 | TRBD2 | TGTGCCAGCAGCGGGGCGGGGATTGCGGGAGTCCCCTACAATGAGCAGTTCTTC | CASSGAGIAGVPYNEQFF
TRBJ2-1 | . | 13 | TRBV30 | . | TGTGCCTCCTCCCGGGACTCCTACAATGAGCAGTTCTTC | CASSRDSYNEQFF
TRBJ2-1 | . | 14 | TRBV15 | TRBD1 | TGTGCCACCAGCAGACAGGGGGCCTACAATGAGCAGTTCTTC | CATSRQGAYNEQFF
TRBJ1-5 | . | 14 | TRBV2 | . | TGTGCCAGCAGCGACACGACAGCCACAGGGCCCCAGCATTTT | CASSDTTATGPQHF
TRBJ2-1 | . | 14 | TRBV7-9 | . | TGTGCCAGCAGCCACAAAACTAGCTACAATGAGCAGTTCTTC | CASSHKTSYNEQFF
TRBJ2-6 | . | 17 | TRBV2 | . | TGTGCCAGCAGCGAAACAGGGTCTCCCTCTGGGGCCAACGTCCTGACTTTC | CASSETGSPSGANVLTF
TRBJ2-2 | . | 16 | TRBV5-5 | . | TGTGCCAGCAGCTTCAGCCGGGACCTCTACACCGGGGAGCTGTTTTTT | CASSFSRDLYTGELFF
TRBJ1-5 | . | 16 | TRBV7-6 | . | TGTGCCAGCAGCTTAGGACCAGGGCCCCAAGGTCAGCCCCAGCATTTT | CASSLGPGPQGQPQHF
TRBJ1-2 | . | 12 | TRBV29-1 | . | TGCAGCGCCACAACAGGGATCTATGGCTACACCTTC | CSATTGIYGYTF
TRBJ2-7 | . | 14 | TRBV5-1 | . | TGCGCCAGCAGCTCAGGACAGTTAGCCTACGAGCAGTACTTC | CASSSGQLAYEQYF
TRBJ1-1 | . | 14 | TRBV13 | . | TGTGCCAGCAGCCCGGGCCCTCGGGACACTGAAGCTTTCTTT | CASSPGPRDTEAFF
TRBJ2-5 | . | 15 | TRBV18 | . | TGTGCCAGCTCACTTCGTCAAAGTTGGGAAGAGACCCAGTACTTC | CASSLRQSWEETQYF
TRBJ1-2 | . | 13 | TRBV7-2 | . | TGTGCCAGCAGCGAAGTTTTCTCGGATGGCTACACCTTC | CASSEVFSDGYTF
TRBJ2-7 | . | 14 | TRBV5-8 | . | TGTGCCAGCAGCACTGGGACGTTCCCCGGCGAGCAGTACTTC | CASSTGTFPGEQYF
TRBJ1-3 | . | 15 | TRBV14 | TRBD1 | TGTGCCAGCAATTCACAGGGGGCATTCGGAAACACCATATATTTT | CASNSQGAFGNTIYF
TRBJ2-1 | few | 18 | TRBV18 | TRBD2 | TGTGCCAGCTCCCCGGGGGGGGCTAGCGGGAGAAACAACAATGAGCAGTTCTTC | CASSPGGASGRNNNEQFF
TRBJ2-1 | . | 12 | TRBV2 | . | TGTGCCAGCATGGCGGGGCTCGGAGAGCAGTTCTTC | CASMAGLGEQFF
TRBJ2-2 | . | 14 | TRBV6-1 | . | TGTGCCAGCAGTGAATCAGGGAACACCGGGGAGCTGTTTTTT | CASSESGNTGELFF
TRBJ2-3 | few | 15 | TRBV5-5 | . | TGTGCCAGCAGCTTGGAAGGTCAGGCAACAGATACGCAGTATTTT | CASSLEGQATDTQYF
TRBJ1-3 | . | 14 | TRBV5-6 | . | TGTGCCAGCAGCTGGGGGACGGCTGGAAACACCATATATTTT | CASSWGTAGNTIYF
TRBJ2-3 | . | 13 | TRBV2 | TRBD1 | TGTGCCAGCAGTCCAGACAGGGGGGATACGCAGTATTTT | CASSPDRGDTQYF
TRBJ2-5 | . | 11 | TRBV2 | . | TGTGCCAGTGTCAAGGAAGAGACCCAGTACTTC | CASVKEETQYF
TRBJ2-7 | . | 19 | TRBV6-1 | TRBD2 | TGTGCCAGCAGTGACCCTCGTAGGACAGTGAGCGGGAGCTCCTACGAGCAGTACTTC | CASSDPRRTVSGSSYEQYF
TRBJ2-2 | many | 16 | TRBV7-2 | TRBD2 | TGTGCCAGCAGTCCGGGACTAGGGCTAGGCACCGGGGAGCTGTTTTTT | CASSPGLGLGTGELFF
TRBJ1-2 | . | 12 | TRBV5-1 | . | TGCGCCAGCAGACATACCAACTATGGCTACACCTTC | CASRHTNYGYTF
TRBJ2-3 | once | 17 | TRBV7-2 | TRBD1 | TGTGCCAGCAGCTTACGGTTGTTTGGGACAGGGGTAGATACGCAGTATTTT | CASSLRLFGTGVDTQYF
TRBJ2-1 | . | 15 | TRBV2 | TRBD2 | TGTGCCAGCGAAACCGAGGGACTAGCGGGAGGTGAGCAGTTCTTC | CASETEGLAGGEQFF
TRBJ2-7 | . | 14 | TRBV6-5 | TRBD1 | TGTGCCAGCAGTCTGACAGGGCCCCCCTACGAGCAGTACTTC | CASSLTGPPYEQYF
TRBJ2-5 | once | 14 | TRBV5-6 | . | TGTGCCAGCGGTCCAGGCGGAGGGCGGGAGACCCAGTACTTC | CASGPGGGRETQYF
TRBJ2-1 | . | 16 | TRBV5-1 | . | TGCGCCAGCAGCCAGAAAGACAGGAGCCTCAACAATGAGCAGTTCTTC | CASSQKDRSLNNEQFF